The rows below give T cell receptor beta chains drawn from one sample of a study of cytomegalovirus exposure and HLA in healthy donors. Assay used: immunoSEQ multiplex PCR; TCRdb lists only in-frame clones, some missing. This table holds approximately 110,000 clones, roughly 15% found once. The sample taken for sequencing was PBMCs. The source is a female donor in good health and CMV-seronegative. CDR3s include the opening cysteine and the closing phenylalanine or tryptophan. D genes are given only for firm matches. Where a row states a size, it is once, few, many or the class of an expanded clone; other rows omit it.

J,V,D,size,CDR3,DNA
TRBJ1-1,TRBV7-2,TRBD1,few,CASSSRTGTEAFF,TGTGCCAGCAGCTCACGGACAGGCACTGAAGCTTTCTTT
TRBJ1-5,TRBV2,NA,NA,CASRSEGNQPQHF,TGTGCCAGCAGGTCGGAGGGGAATCAGCCCCAGCATTTT
TRBJ2-3,TRBV19,TRBD2,few,CASSPLAGVPDTQYF,TGTGCCAGTAGCCCCCTAGCGGGAGTCCCAGATACGCAGTATTTT
TRBJ2-5,TRBV4-1,NA,NA,CASRSQGTQYF,TGCGCCAGCAGGTCTCAGGGGACCCAGTACTTC
TRBJ1-4,TRBV7-2,NA,few,CASSSLRGGGEKLFF,TGTGCCAGCAGCTCCCTCAGGGGTGGGGGAGAAAAACTGTTTTTT
TRBJ1-1,TRBV18,TRBD1,NA,CASSPQTGKAFF,TGTGCCAGCTCACCGCAGACAGGGAAAGCTTTCTTT
TRBJ1-2,TRBV9,NA,NA,CASSPEGGNYGYTF,TGTGCCAGCAGCCCAGAGGGCGGGAACTATGGCTACACCTTC
TRBJ1-1,TRBV7-9,NA,NA,CASSLGPETFF,TGTGCCAGCAGCTTGGGCCCGGAAACTTTCTTT
TRBJ1-2,TRBV29-1,NA,few,CSVDPRGNYGYTF,TGCAGCGTTGATCCTAGGGGGAATTATGGCTACACCTTC
TRBJ2-3,TRBV7-9,TRBD2,few,CASSFCIRLAGCEDTQYF,TGTGCCAGCAGCTTCTGTATCAGGCTAGCGGGATGTGAAGATACGCAGTATTTT
TRBJ2-7,TRBV5-8,NA,NA,CASSSGDEQYF,TGTGCCAGCAGCTCCGGGGACGAGCAGTACTTC
TRBJ1-1,TRBV19,NA,few,CASGQAPTHLNTEAFF,TGTGCCAGTGGGCAGGCTCCGACCCATCTGAACACTGAAGCTTTCTTT
TRBJ1-2,TRBV14,NA,few,CASSTIQGYGYTF,TGTGCCAGCAGCACGATTCAGGGGTATGGCTACACCTTC
TRBJ2-5,TRBV30,NA,NA,CAWSVDAALGETQYF,TGTGCCTGGAGTGTCGACGCGGCTTTAGGAGAGACCCAGTACTTC
TRBJ1-3,TRBV2,NA,NA,CASSENRGSSGNTIYF,TGTGCCAGCAGTGAAAATCGGGGGAGCTCTGGAAACACCATATATTTT
TRBJ1-2,TRBV5-6,NA,few,CASSRDIKPNYGYTF,TGTGCCAGCAGCCGGGACATAAAACCTAACTATGGCTACACCTTC
TRBJ1-5,TRBV7-2,TRBD1,NA,CASSHRQGDQPQHF,TGTGCCAGCAGCCACCGACAGGGTGATCAGCCCCAGCATTTT
TRBJ2-5,TRBV5-6,TRBD2,few,CASSLGLAYQETQYF,TGTGCCAGCAGCCTGGGACTAGCGTACCAAGAGACCCAGTACTTC
TRBJ2-7,TRBV2,TRBD2,few,CASEIGGMGEQYF,TGTGCCTCGGAAATCGGGGGGATGGGCGAGCAGTACTTC
TRBJ1-2,TRBV5-6,NA,NA,CASSFLQGDYGYTF,TGTGCCAGCAGCTTCCTCCAGGGCGACTATGGCTACACCTTC
TRBJ2-7,TRBV15,TRBD2,NA,CATSRERPVSGTTTYEQYF,TGTGCCACCAGCAGAGAGAGGCCCGTTTCTGGGACTACCACCTACGAGCAGTACTTC
TRBJ1-5,TRBV2,NA,few,CASSENTGLVDQPQHF,TGTGCCAGCAGCGAGAACACAGGTTTAGTGGATCAGCCCCAGCATTTT
TRBJ2-7,TRBV15,NA,few,CATSIGRGEGYEQYF,TGTGCCACTTCGATAGGGCGGGGAGAGGGCTACGAGCAGTACTTC
TRBJ2-2,TRBV30,TRBD1,NA,CAWSGTERFTGELFF,TGTGCCTGGTCCGGGACAGAGAGATTCACCGGGGAGCTGTTTTTT
TRBJ2-7,TRBV4-3,TRBD2,NA,CASSSDAGGYEQYF,TGCGCCAGCAGCTCTGATGCCGGGGGGTACGAGCAGTACTTC
TRBJ2-7,TRBV7-6,TRBD2,NA,CASSSGTSVYEQYF,TGTGCCAGCAGCTCCGGGACTAGCGTGTACGAGCAGTACTTC
TRBJ1-5,TRBV6-5,TRBD1,NA,CASSYRQGSQPQHF,TGTGCCAGCAGTTACCGACAGGGCAGCCAGCCCCAGCATTTT
TRBJ2-7,TRBV4-1,TRBD2,NA,CASSQEVGGLAGVHEQYF,TGCGCCAGCAGCCAAGAGGTTGGGGGACTAGCGGGGGTACACGAGCAGTACTTC
TRBJ1-5,TRBV19,NA,few,CASSPWTDYNQPQHF,TGTGCCAGTAGCCCTTGGACCGACTACAATCAGCCCCAGCATTTT
TRBJ1-2,TRBV5-4,TRBD1,few,CASSFTGTAYGYTF,TGTGCCAGCAGCTTTACCGGGACAGCCTATGGCTACACCTTC
TRBJ1-2,TRBV7-9,NA,few,CASSLGGDRGYYGYTF,TGTGCCAGCAGCTTAGGTGGCGACAGAGGATACTATGGCTACACCTTC
TRBJ1-2,TRBV6-5,NA,NA,CASSPPGSNYGYTF,TGTGCCAGCAGTCCCCCAGGCTCTAACTATGGCTACACCTTC
TRBJ2-5,TRBV19,TRBD1,NA,CASSMGTGGGETQYF,TGTGCCAGTAGTATGGGGACAGGGGGTGGAGAGACCCAATACTTC